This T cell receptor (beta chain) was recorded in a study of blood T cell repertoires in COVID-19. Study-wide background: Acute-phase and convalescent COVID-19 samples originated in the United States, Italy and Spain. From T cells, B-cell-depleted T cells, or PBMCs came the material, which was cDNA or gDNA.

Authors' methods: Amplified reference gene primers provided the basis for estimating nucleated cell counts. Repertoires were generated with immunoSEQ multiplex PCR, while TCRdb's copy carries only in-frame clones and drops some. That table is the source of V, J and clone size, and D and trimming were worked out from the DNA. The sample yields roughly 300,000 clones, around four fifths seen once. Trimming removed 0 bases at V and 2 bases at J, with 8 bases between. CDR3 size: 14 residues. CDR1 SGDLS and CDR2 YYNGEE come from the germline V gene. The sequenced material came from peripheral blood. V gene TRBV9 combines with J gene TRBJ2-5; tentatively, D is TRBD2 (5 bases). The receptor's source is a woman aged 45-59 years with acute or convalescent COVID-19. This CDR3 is CASSVARGQETQYF. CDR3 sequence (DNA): TGTGCCAGCAGCGTAGCTCGGGGACAAGAGACCCAGTACTTC.